One sample yielded the 13 T cell receptor beta chains listed below, sequenced in a study of T-cell memory formation after mild COVID-19. Each CDR3 protein is one row after TCRdb ran MiXCR on the 5' RACE reads. The repertoire holds a few hundred thousand distinct CDR3 sequences, with approximately 10% as singletons. Material: PBMCs or a T cell subset sorted from them (not recorded which). The receptors stem from a young man who had mild COVID-19 (a few samples of this study predate the infection). Cell type and time point are not known.

The sample holds a few counts of this clonotype. The chain carries TRBV3-1 and TRBJ1-1; TRBD1 agrees at 7 bases. The CDR3 is 13 amino acids. CDR1 LGHDT and CDR2 YNNKEL come from the germline V gene (reference sequence). V was pared by 8 bases and J by 5 bases, with 8 bases of the junction left unmatched. CDR3 bases: TGTGCCAGCGGCAACAGGGGCATGACTGAAGCTTTCTTT. Translating gives CASGNRGMTEAFF.

The rearrangement links TRBV20-1 to TRBJ2-3, with TRBD1 matching over 10 bases. Germline assignment: CDR1 DFQATT and CDR2 SNEGSKA (reference sequence). The CDR3 is 14 residues long. The ends lost 3 bases at V and 1 base at J; junction bases unmatched: 1. The CDR3, as DNA: TGCAGTGCTAGGGGGACAGGGGGCACAGATACGCAGTATTTT. Its translation is CSARGTGGTDTQYF.

This clonotype was detected only a few times. V usage is TRBV10-3 and J usage is TRBJ2-1; D tentatively reads TRBD1 or TRBD2 (6 bases each). V dropped 2 bases and J dropped 7 bases, with 21 bases sitting between them. In germline, CDR1 is ENHRY, CDR2 SYGVKD. This CDR3 has 17 residues. CDR3 nucleotide sequence: TGTGCCATCAGTGAGCCTAGTCGTGGGGGGCGCTGGAATGAGCAGTTCTTC. Protein sequence: CAISEPSRGGRWNEQFF.

This clonotype was counted only a few times. The CDR3 region is CASSPGGSGYTF. CDR3 DNA sequence: TGTGCCAGCAGCCCAGGGGGTAGTGGCTACACCTTC. The chain combines TRBV7-2 with TRBJ1-2, with TRBD1 matching 7 bases. There are 12 residues in the CDR3. The V and J ends lost 5 bases and 7 bases, in that order; junction bases with no gene match: 4. Germline CDR1 is SGHTA and CDR2 is FQGNSA.

This clonotype showed up many times. This rearrangement joins TRBV20-1 to TRBJ2-7; possible D gene TRBD1, 6 bases. CDR3 length: 14 residues. V gave up 3 bases and J gave up 5 bases, with 17 bases separating them. Germline values: CDR1 DFQATT, CDR2 SNEGSKA (reference sequence). As DNA, the CDR3 is TGCAGTGCTAGTCCAGGGGTCGCTGGCCACGAGCAGTACTTC. Amino acid sequence: CSASPGVAGHEQYF.

This rearrangement joins TRBV3-2 to TRBJ2-7; the listed D gene, TRBD1, was not tested against the DNA. TRBV3-2 is a listed pseudogene. This CDR3 contains 13 residues. CDR3 protein: CASSRRDTYEQYV. The CDR3 region has the DNA TGTGCCAGCAGCCGTCGGGACACCTACGAGCAGTACGTC.

Only a few counts were recorded for this clonotype. The genes are TRBV4-3 and TRBJ2-1; D ambiguous. The V gene's germline CDR1 is LGHNA and CDR2 YSLEER. This CDR3 comprises 17 residues. V lost 0 bases and J 4 bases, leaving 16 bases between the germline ends. This CDR3 reads CASSQDGPHLPYNEQFF. The CDR3 DNA reads TGCGCCAGCAGCCAAGATGGCCCGCACCTACCATACAATGAGCAGTTCTTC.

The V and J genes are TRBV27 and TRBJ2-3; no clear D gene. V shed 5 bases and J shed 0 bases, with 9 bases lying between them. The CDR3 sequence is 14 residues long. Germline CDR1 and CDR2: MNHEY and SMNVEV (reference sequence). The DNA for the CDR3 is TGTGCCAGCAGTCGTTCTAGGAGCACAGATACGCAGTATTTT. This gives the protein CASSRSRSTDTQYF.

This clonotype was seen a handful of times. The rearrangement joins TRBV7-2 to TRBJ1-5; 9 bases map to TRBD1. CDR1 and CDR2 from the germline V gene are SGHTA and FQGNSA. CDR3 length: 14 amino acids. The V and J ends lost 5 bases and 6 bases, in that order; junction bases with no gene match: 5. The CDR3 DNA is TGTGCCAGCAGCCTGGGACAGGGCCCTCAGCCCCAGCATTTT. As protein: CASSLGQGPQPQHF.

This clonotype showed up just a few times. CDR3 loop: CASSIWGGGPEETQYF. The CDR3 DNA reads TGTGCCAGTAGTATATGGGGAGGGGGCCCCGAAGAGACCCAGTACTTC. The rearrangement uses TRBV19 and TRBJ2-5, with D perhaps given as TRBD1 or TRBD2 (7 bases each). The germline V and J ends were trimmed by 2 bases and 3 bases, with 16 bases remaining between them. CDR1 and CDR2 (germline): LNHDA, SQIVND (reference sequence). This CDR3 is built from 16 residues.

This rearrangement joins TRBV2 to TRBJ2-3, with D possibly matching TRBD1 (6 bases). This CDR3 comprises 12 residues. CDR1 is SNHLY and CDR2 is FYNNEI in the germline V gene. Trimming took off 6 bases at V and 13 bases at J, with 17 bases between the two ends. CDR3 DNA: TGTGCCAGCAGAATACAGGGCTTTCGGAAGTATTTT. Translating it yields CASRIQGFRKYF.

This clonotype was detected a few times. The V and J genes are TRBV5-4 and TRBJ1-1; 10 bases match TRBD1. CDR1 is SGHNT, CDR2 YYREEE, per germline (reference sequence). V shed 5 bases and J 5 bases; nucleotides not matched to a gene: 3. The CDR3 has 13 amino acids. The CDR3 DNA reads as TGTGCCAGCAGGCAGGACAGGGGGACTGAAGCTTTCTTT. As protein: CASRQDRGTEAFF.

About this clonotype: The junction departs from germline at one end; a sequencing error may be responsible. The genes are TRBV5-1 and TRBJ2-3; D may be TRBD1 (6 bases). The CDR3 spans 12 residues. CDR1 is SGHRS and CDR2 is YFSETQ in the germline V gene. The CDR3 protein is CASTLGANTQYF. CDR3 DNA sequence: TGCGCCAGCACCTTGGGGGCGAATACGCAGTATTTT. Full variable domain (rest looked up from reference TRBV5-1 and TRBJ2-3): KAGVTQTPRYLIKTRGQQVTLSCSPISGHRSVSWYQQTPGQGLQFLFEYFSETQRNKGNFPGRFSGRQFSNSRSEMNVSTLELGDSALYLCASTLGANTQYFGPGTRLTVL.